This T cell receptor beta chain was retrieved from a study of blood T cells in healthy people across ages. Turning to the study itself: Per two T cells, template switching captured roughly one barcoded beta molecule.

PCR was performed a second time for 7 to 11 cycles using a sample-barcoded 5' primer and a J-beta primer mix. Each cDNA was tagged by a template-switch adaptor containing 12 random nucleotides. TCRdb used MiXCR to reprocess the 5' RACE reads, holding one entry per CDR3 protein. The table lists 600,000 to 1,000,000 distinct CDR3 sequences, more than 20% of them singletons. As regards this clonotype: Its antigen remains unidentified.

Germline CDR1 LGHNA, CDR2 YNFKEQ. CDR3 size: 18 residues. V dropped 2 bases and J dropped 0; count of bases not matched to a gene: 7. Study results and caveats: The study found more naive CD4+ cells and higher diversity in long-lived than aged donors.

This sample also appeared in a second study, on T cells of mothers and their children. That report adds: Slightly higher overlap, not significant, was seen in related mother-child pairs than in unrelated pairs.

The chain recombines TRBV4-2 with TRBJ2-3, with 11 bases matching TRBD1. Material for sequencing was blood. This TCR was recovered from a boy younger than 18 in good health. The CDR3 reads CASSQRGTGGLSTDTQYF. For the CDR3, the DNA is TGTGCCAGCAGCCAACGGGGGACAGGGGGGCTTAGCACAGATACGCAGTATTTT.